This is a list of T cell receptor beta chains from one sample in a study of T cells in Graves' hyperthyroidism and ophthalmopathy. TCRdb analysed the multiplex PCR reads with MiXCR anew, one entry per CDR3 protein. The repertoire holds some 650,000 distinct CDR3 sequences, with 15% to 20% as singletons. The sample was blood. These receptor sequences come from a woman in her forties with Graves' ophthalmopathy. CDR3s include the opening cysteine and the closing phenylalanine or tryptophan. The order of the fields is V gene, D gene, J gene, clone size, CDR3 protein, CDR3 DNA. The D gene is left open where the match is weak. For some rows the clone size is stated as once, few or many, or as a class when expanded; others skip it.

V: TRBV2
D: .
J: TRBJ1-5
size: many
CDR3: CASRGDSLYSNQPQHF
DNA: TGTGCCAGCAGGGGAGACAGTCTCTATAGCAATCAGCCCCAGCATTTT

V: TRBV4-1
D: TRBD1
J: TRBJ1-2
size: few
CDR3: CASSQDTGTGTGGYTF
DNA: TGCGCCAGCAGCCAAGACACCGGGACAGGGACCGGTGGCTACACCTTC

V: TRBV30
D: .
J: TRBJ1-3
size: many
CDR3: CAWSGNLGTGNTIYF
DNA: TGTGCCTGGAGTGGAAATTTGGGTACTGGAAACACCATATATTTT

V: TRBV20-1
D: .
J: TRBJ2-5
size: .
CDR3: CSARVGWEYF
DNA: TGCAGTGCTAGAGTGGGGTGGGAGTACTTC

V: TRBV6-1
D: .
J: TRBJ1-4
size: .
CDR3: CASSERRTNEKLFF
DNA: TGTGCCAGCAGTGAGAGGCGCACTAATGAAAAACTGTTTTTT

V: TRBV27
D: .
J: TRBJ2-6
size: many
CDR3: CASSPTGNGANVLTF
DNA: TGTGCCAGCAGCCCCACAGGGAATGGGGCCAACGTCCTGACTTTC

V: TRBV2
D: .
J: TRBJ2-3
size: .
CDR3: CASRGRYTDTQYF
DNA: TGTGCCAGCAGGGGGAGGTACACAGATACGCAGTATTTT

V: TRBV7-6
D: TRBD2
J: TRBJ2-7
size: few
CDR3: CASSFVSGGGEQYF
DNA: TGTGCCAGCAGCTTTGTGAGCGGGGGAGGCGAGCAGTACTTC

V: TRBV20-1
D: TRBD1
J: TRBJ1-1
size: .
CDR3: CSASETGGLYTEAFF
DNA: TGCAGTGCTAGTGAGACAGGGGGCCTTTACACTGAAGCTTTCTTT

V: TRBV27
D: TRBD1
J: TRBJ1-2
size: .
CDR3: CASSFGDSYGYTF
DNA: TGTGCCAGCAGTTTTGGGGACAGCTATGGCTACACCTTC

V: TRBV2
D: TRBD2
J: TRBJ2-5
size: many
CDR3: CASSKEPGLAGGWETQYF
DNA: TGTGCCAGCAGTAAAGAACCGGGACTAGCGGGAGGGTGGGAGACCCAGTACTTC

V: TRBV2
D: .
J: TRBJ1-1
size: many
CDR3: CASSDDRTTEAFF
DNA: TGTGCCAGCAGTGATGACCGGACCACTGAAGCTTTCTTT

V: TRBV6-9
D: .
J: TRBJ2-1
size: .
CDR3: CASSYRTVANEQFF
DNA: TGTGCCAGCAGTTATCGGACTGTAGCCAATGAGCAGTTCTTC

V: TRBV5-1
D: TRBD1
J: TRBJ2-2
size: .
CDR3: CASSITGGNTGELFF
DNA: TGCGCCAGCAGCATTACAGGGGGCAACACCGGGGAGCTGTTTTTT

V: TRBV7-7
D: TRBD1
J: TRBJ2-7
size: many
CDR3: CASSLEGTGKQYF
DNA: TGTGCTAGCAGCTTGGAGGGGACAGGCAAGCAGTACTTC

V: TRBV4-1
D: TRBD1
J: TRBJ2-7
size: many
CDR3: CASSQTSQGDYEQYF
DNA: TGCGCCAGCAGCCAAACTTCTCAGGGGGACTACGAGCAGTACTTC

V: TRBV12-3/TRBV12-4
D: TRBD1
J: TRBJ2-1
size: few
CDR3: CASSPSWDRDNEQFF
DNA: TGTGCCAGCAGCCCCAGCTGGGACAGGGACAATGAGCAGTTCTTC

V: TRBV12-3/TRBV12-4
D: .
J: TRBJ2-2
size: .
CDR3: CASRISESGNTGELFF
DNA: TGTGCCAGCAGGATTAGCGAGAGTGGGAACACCGGGGAGCTGTTTTTT

V: TRBV12-3/TRBV12-4
D: TRBD1
J: TRBJ2-3
size: .
CDR3: CASSKGQLSTDTQYF
DNA: TGTGCCAGCAGCAAGGGACAGCTTAGCACAGATACGCAGTATTTT

V: TRBV14
D: TRBD2
J: TRBJ2-1
size: few
CDR3: CASSQDLTSGRLSSYNEQFF
DNA: TGTGCCAGCAGCCAAGATTTAACTAGCGGGAGGCTCAGCTCCTACAATGAGCAGTTCTTC

V: TRBV11-1
D: TRBD1
J: TRBJ2-1
size: .
CDR3: CASSLLRTGGNEQFF
DNA: TGTGCCAGCAGCTTATTAAGGACAGGGGGCAATGAGCAGTTCTTC

V: TRBV7-8
D: TRBD1
J: TRBJ2-2
size: .
CDR3: CASRAQRTGLTTGELFF
DNA: TGTGCCAGCAGAGCACAAAGGACAGGGTTGACCACCGGGGAGCTGTTTTTT

V: TRBV5-1
D: TRBD2
J: TRBJ2-1
size: .
CDR3: CAGSLGEGEQFF
DNA: TGCGCCGGCAGCTTGGGGGAGGGTGAGCAGTTCTTC

V: TRBV4-1
D: TRBD2
J: TRBJ2-1
size: many
CDR3: CASSFSGRDYNEQFF
DNA: TGCGCCAGCAGCTTTAGCGGGAGGGATTACAATGAGCAGTTCTTC

V: TRBV9
D: TRBD2
J: TRBJ2-1
size: few
CDR3: CATRPASGAPNEQFF
DNA: TGTGCCACCCGACCGGCTAGCGGGGCTCCCAATGAGCAGTTCTTC

V: TRBV28
D: .
J: TRBJ2-2
size: few
CDR3: CASSSETNTGELFF
DNA: TGTGCCAGCAGTTCGGAGACGAACACCGGGGAGCTGTTTTTT

V: TRBV28
D: TRBD2
J: TRBJ2-7
size: .
CDR3: CASSSPGGGAEGYEQYF
DNA: TGTGCCAGCAGTTCCCCCGGGGGAGGGGCGGAGGGATACGAGCAGTACTTC

V: TRBV12-3/TRBV12-4
D: TRBD1
J: TRBJ2-1
size: few
CDR3: CASSPTGQSYNEQFF
DNA: TGTGCCAGCAGTCCCACGGGACAGTCCTACAATGAGCAGTTCTTC

V: TRBV27
D: .
J: TRBJ1-1
size: few
CDR3: CASRLNGRNTEAFF
DNA: TGTGCCAGCAGACTTAACGGGAGAAACACTGAAGCTTTCTTT

V: TRBV30
D: TRBD1
J: TRBJ2-7
size: many
CDR3: CAWEQGDEQYF
DNA: TGTGCCTGGGAGCAGGGGGACGAGCAGTACTTC

V: TRBV7-9
D: .
J: TRBJ2-7
size: .
CDR3: CASSFQQGYEQYF
DNA: TGTGCCAGCAGCTTTCAACAGGGCTACGAGCAGTACTTC

V: TRBV18
D: .
J: TRBJ1-6
size: few
CDR3: CASSPRGQRSSYNSPLHF
DNA: TGTGCCAGCTCACCCAGGGGTCAGCGGAGCTCCTATAATTCACCCCTCCACTTT

V: TRBV7-9
D: .
J: TRBJ2-1
size: many
CDR3: CASSAVTVSSYNEQFF
DNA: TGTGCCAGCAGCGCAGTAACAGTGAGCTCCTACAATGAGCAGTTCTTC

V: TRBV28
D: .
J: TRBJ2-7
size: many
CDR3: CAIHGGGAGYEQYF
DNA: TGTGCCATCCATGGGGGGGGGGCCGGGTACGAGCAGTACTTC

V: TRBV4-2
D: .
J: TRBJ1-2
size: few
CDR3: CASSQETDGYTF
DNA: TGTGCCAGCAGCCAAGAGACAGACGGCTACACCTTC

V: TRBV28
D: .
J: TRBJ2-7
size: many
CDR3: CASMATPLEQYF
DNA: TGTGCCAGCATGGCAACACCCCTCGAGCAGTACTTC

V: TRBV29-1
D: TRBD2
J: TRBJ2-1
size: .
CDR3: CSVEGPEASGRVYNEQFF
DNA: TGCAGCGTTGAGGGACCCGAAGCTAGCGGGAGGGTATACAATGAGCAGTTCTTC